The entry below describes one TCR beta chain. The target antigen is unknown. Running of the v3.0 immunoSEQ assay took place at survey level. The data were produced by immunoSEQ multiplex PCR, yet TCRdb's version contains in-frame clones alone and is incomplete. Counted here are 24,000 or so clones, just over 90% occurring once; the ten biggest clones make up under 10%. The data belong to a study of long-term antiretroviral therapy in people with HIV. On the study more broadly: The immediate-ART recommendation dates to 2015, and the earliest samples predate it by about a decade.

General study findings and limits: Before ART, certain clones expanded, and these dominated the repertoire at all time points. Although diversity increased after ART, it remained lower than in transplant donor controls.

V was clipped by 4 bases and J by 1 base, with 11 bases between them. The CDR3 spans 14 residues. Germline V gene lookup returns CDR1 SGDLS and CDR2 YYNGEE. The gene calls are TRBV9 and TRBJ2-5, with D possibly matching TRBD2 (6 bases). This receptor was taken from a woman between 40 and 55 years old with HIV. The material sequenced was unsorted PBMCs, taken 7.6 years after starting antiretroviral therapy. The CDR3 DNA sequence: TGTGCCAGCAGCTTCGCGGGGCTCCAAGAGACCCAGTACTTC. It specifies CASSFAGLQETQYF.